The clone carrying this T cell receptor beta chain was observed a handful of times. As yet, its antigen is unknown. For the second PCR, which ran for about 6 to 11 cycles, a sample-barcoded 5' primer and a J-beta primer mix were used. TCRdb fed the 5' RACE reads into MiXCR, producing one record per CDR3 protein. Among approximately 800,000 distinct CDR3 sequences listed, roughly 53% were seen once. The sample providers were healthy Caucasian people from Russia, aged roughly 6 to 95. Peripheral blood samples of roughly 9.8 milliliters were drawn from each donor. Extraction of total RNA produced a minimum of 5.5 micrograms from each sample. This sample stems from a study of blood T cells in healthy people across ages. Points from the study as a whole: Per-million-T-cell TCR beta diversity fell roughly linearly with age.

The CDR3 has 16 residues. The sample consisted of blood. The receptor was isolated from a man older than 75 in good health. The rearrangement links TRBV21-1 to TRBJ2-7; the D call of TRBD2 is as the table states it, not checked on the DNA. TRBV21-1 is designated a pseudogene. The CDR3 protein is CASSNSSGRSPYEQYF. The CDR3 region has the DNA TGTGCCAGCAGCAATTCTAGCGGGAGGTCCCCCTACGAGCAGTACTTC.